The 19 T cell receptor beta chains presented below share a single source sample, sequenced in a study of spatial heterogeneity in lung cancer. TCRdb re-analysed the 5' RACE reads in MiXCR, keeping a single row per CDR3 protein. This sample yields tens of thousands of distinct CDR3 sequences, of which around an eighth are seen a single time; 4.6% belongs to the top ten. Time point here: sample taken at primary tumor resection. Unsorted whole RNA from tumor, nontumor lung or frozen PBMC underwent sequencing. The starting material was PBMCs, obtained at surgery. The receptors come from a male donor with early-stage non-small cell lung cancer.

The V call is TRBV20-1, the J call TRBJ2-7, with TRBD2 matching 7 bases. The J segment lost 3 bases and the V segment lost 3 bases, leaving 5 bases of the junction unmatched. CDR3 size: 13 residues. Germline assignment: CDR1 DFQATT and CDR2 SNEGSKA (reference sequence). CDR3 region: CSASASGYYEQYF. In DNA form, the CDR3 reads TGCAGTGCTAGCGCTAGCGGCTACTACGAGCAGTACTTC.

This clonotype has only a few counts. The chain couples TRBV19 to TRBJ1-5; the D gene is possibly TRBD1 (5 bases). CDR3 length: 13 amino acids. The V gene's germline CDR1 is LNHDA and CDR2 SQIVND (reference sequence). With 6 bases removed from V and 11 bases from J, the gap between germline ends came to 17 bases. CDR3 sequence (DNA): TGTGCCAGTAGAACTACAGGCGGGGGGGCCCAGCATTTT. Amino acid sequence: CASRTTGGGAQHF.

The chain uses TRBV14 and TRBJ1-2, with TRBD1 as a possible D gene (6 bases). The CDR3 is 14 amino acids. Germline values: CDR1 SGHDN, CDR2 FVKESK. The V end was cut by 1 base, the J end by 5 bases, with 11 bases between. The CDR3 sequence is CASSQGTGSYGYTF. The CDR3 region has the DNA TGTGCCAGCAGCCAAGGAACAGGGAGTTATGGCTACACCTTC.

This clonotype has at least ten counts. This chain connects TRBV29-1 to TRBJ1-5; weak D call: TRBD1 (5 bases). Germline V lookup: CDR1 SQVTM, CDR2 ANQGSEA. Deletions cut 6 bases from V and 2 bases from J, with 11 bases between. The CDR3 has 13 residues. CDR3 region: CSVHGGGNQPQHF. The CDR3 coding sequence is TGCAGCGTCCACGGGGGGGGCAATCAGCCCCAGCATTTT.

The gene calls are TRBV3-1 and TRBJ2-7; tentatively, D is TRBD1 or TRBD2 (5 bases each). Germline CDR1 is LGHDT and CDR2 is YNNKEL (reference sequence). The germline V and J ends were trimmed by 0 bases and 7 bases, with 13 bases remaining between them. This CDR3 is 14 amino acids long. The CDR3 DNA follows: TGTGCCAGCAGCCAAGATGGGGGAGCTCGTGAGCAGTACTTC. Translated, it gives CASSQDGGAREQYF.

In this sample, this clonotype turned up many times. The chain links TRBV29-1 to TRBJ1-5; no clear D. Looked up from germline, CDR1 is SQVTM and CDR2 is ANQGSEA. V was pared by 4 bases and J by 2 bases, with 9 bases between. This CDR3 has 13 amino acids. This CDR3 reads CSVVEFGNQPQHF. CDR3 DNA: TGCAGCGTTGTTGAGTTTGGCAATCAGCCCCAGCATTTT.

This chain uses TRBV20-1 with TRBJ2-5, with 10 bases matching TRBD1. The CDR3 loop spans 13 amino acids. Germline assignment: CDR1 DFQATT and CDR2 SNEGSKA (reference sequence). Written as DNA, the CDR3 is TGCAGCGCACCGGGACAGGGGCGGGAGACCCAGTACTTC. Translation gives CSAPGQGRETQYF.

J is TRBJ2-1 and V is TRBV7-9; 7 bases align to TRBD1. CDR1 SEHNR and CDR2 FQNEAQ come from the germline V gene (reference sequence). CDR3 length: 13 amino acids. V was pared by 5 bases and J by 12 bases, with 10 bases of the junction left unmatched. The CDR3 region has the DNA TGTGCCAGCAGCCTCGCCCCGACAGGGCTGCAGTTCTTC. Translating gives CASSLAPTGLQFF.

V usage is TRBV29-1 and J usage is TRBJ2-3, with 13 nucleotides matching TRBD2. This CDR3 region has 17 residues. Germline V lookup: CDR1 SQVTM, CDR2 ANQGSEA. With 7 bases clipped from V and 0 bases from J, the junction kept 10 bases outside the gene matches. The CDR3 bases are TGCAGCGCCCGGCGGCTACTAGCGGGAGGGAGCACAGATACGCAGTATTTT. It specifies CSARRLLAGGSTDTQYF.

This clonotype was found many times. The chain links TRBV20-1 to TRBJ2-7; D may correspond to TRBD1 or TRBD2 (5 bases each). The CDR3 runs to 15 residues. The V gene lost 5 bases and the J gene lost 6 bases, with 23 bases spanning the gap. CDR1 and CDR2 from the germline V gene are DFQATT and SNEGSKA (reference sequence). The CDR3 nucleotides read TGCAGTGCTCGTGGGGCTAGCACCCTTAACAGCGAGCAGTACTTC. Its protein is CSARGASTLNSEQYF.

This clonotype came up many times. The chain uses TRBV29-1 and TRBJ2-5; unclear D gene. The germline V gene has CDR1 SQVTM and CDR2 ANQGSEA. V gave up 4 bases and J gave up 1 base, with 7 bases separating them. The CDR3 has 12 residues. The DNA for the CDR3 is TGCAGCGTTGGTGACACCCAAGAGACCCAGTACTTC. This codes for CSVGDTQETQYF.

The table lists this clonotype with a few counts. The gene calls are TRBV18 and TRBJ1-1, with D uncertain. This CDR3 has 15 amino acids. V was clipped by 4 bases and J by 4 bases, with 16 bases between them. CDR1 is KGHSH and CDR2 is LQKENI in the germline V gene. The CDR3, as DNA: TGTGCCAGCTCACAAGCCTCCGGGAAGGGCACTGAAGCTTTCTTT. This sequence encodes CASSQASGKGTEAFF.

The chain is built from TRBV3-1 and TRBJ2-3; no clear D gene. Germline V gives CDR1 LGHDT, CDR2 YNNKEL (reference sequence). The CDR3 runs 14 residues. V was shortened by 0 bases and J by 1 base, with 5 bases between the two germline ends. The CDR3: CASSQEPGTDTQYF. CDR3 sequence (DNA): TGTGCCAGCAGCCAAGAACCAGGCACAGATACGCAGTATTTT.

This rearrangement joins TRBV3-1 to TRBJ2-7, with no clear D. V was pared by 8 bases and J by 1 base, with 15 bases between. CDR3 length equals 14 residues. CDR1 LGHDT and CDR2 YNNKEL come from the germline V gene (reference sequence). CDR3 region: CASARAPVSYEQYF. CDR3 in DNA: TGTGCCAGCGCCCGAGCGCCAGTGTCCTACGAGCAGTACTTC.

This clonotype was detected ten times or more. CDR3 bases: TGCAGCGCCTGGACAGGAGCCGAGCAGTACTTC. This codes for CSAWTGAEQYF. The chain has TRBV29-1 and TRBJ2-7; 7 positions match TRBD1. V dropped 7 bases and J dropped 6; count of bases not matched to a gene: 6. The CDR3 covers 11 residues. The germline CDR1 and CDR2 sequences are SQVTM and ANQGSEA.

This clonotype showed up just a few times. V gene TRBV5-4 combines with J gene TRBJ2-7; D uncertain. With 0 bases removed from V and 3 bases from J, the gap between germline ends came to 7 bases. CDR1 and CDR2 from the germline V gene are SGHNT and YYREEE (reference sequence). The CDR3 covers 13 residues. CDR3 sequence reads: CASSLVESYEQYF. DNA of the CDR3: TGTGCCAGCAGCTTGGTGGAGAGCTACGAGCAGTACTTC. Together with reference TRBV5-4 and TRBJ2-7, the CDR3 gives the full variable domain: ETGVTQSPTHLIKTRGQQVTLRCSSQSGHNTVSWYQQALGQGPQFIFQYYREEENGRGNFPPRFSGLQFPNYSSELNVNALELDDSALYLCASSLVESYEQYFGPGTRLTVT.

This chain joins TRBV2 and TRBJ2-4, with D perhaps assigned TRBD1 or TRBD2 (6 bases each). Trimming cost V 1 base and J 6 bases, with 13 bases left between them. This CDR3 has 15 residues. Germline values: CDR1 SNHLY, CDR2 FYNNEI. CDR3 amino acids: CASSEGWGAGNIQYF. In DNA form, the CDR3 reads TGTGCCAGCAGTGAAGGATGGGGGGCGGGAAACATTCAGTACTTC.

This clonotype has a count of ten or more. The chain joins TRBV6-5 to TRBJ1-1, with D possibly being TRBD1 (6 bases). The CDR3 has 14 residues. Trimming removed 7 bases from V and 0 bases from J, with 12 bases in between. CDR1 is MNHEY, CDR2 SVGAGI, per germline. CDR3 region: CASNPDSVNTEAFF. The CDR3 DNA follows: TGTGCCAGCAACCCGGACAGCGTGAACACTGAAGCTTTCTTT.

This clonotype has just a few counts. The chain carries TRBV29-1 and TRBJ2-1; 7 nucleotides match TRBD1. There are 15 residues in the CDR3. The V and J ends lost 7 bases and 0 bases, in that order; junction bases with no gene match: 9. Germline loops: CDR1 SQVTM, CDR2 ANQGSEA. The CDR3 bases are TGCAGCGGCCAGGAGTCAGGGGGCTCCTACAATGAGCAGTTCTTC. Residues: CSGQESGGSYNEQFF.